This record covers a single T cell receptor beta chain. Clones were read by immunoSEQ multiplex PCR, and TCRdb kept only the in-frame ones, dropping some. The table includes hundreds of thousands of clones, over 90% detected once. This sample stems from a study of brain T cells in children with intractable seizures. Time point reported: blood from clinic visit 5 months post-surgery; TSC patient then seizure free. The input for sequencing was peripheral blood, taken less than 6 months after surgery. The TCR originated in a boy under three years old with tuberous sclerosis and intractable seizures.

CDR3 coding DNA: TGTGCCAGCAGCGCGACTGAAGCTTTCTTT. Translation: CASSATEAFF. V gene TRBV11-2 combines with J gene TRBJ1-1; no firm D call. The CDR3 runs 10 residues. The germline V and J ends were trimmed by 5 bases and 5 bases, with 3 bases remaining between them. The germline gives CDR1 SGHAT, CDR2 FQNNGV.